The 22 T cell receptor beta chains reported below all come from one sample, sequenced in a study of read filtering for tumor transcriptome and immune sequencing. From 300 to 400 ng of RNA, a library with molecular barcoded alpha/delta and beta/gamma adaptors was made. One entry per CDR3 protein, called by TCRdb with MiXCR from the reads. The sample contains some 62,000 distinct CDR3 sequences, 14% of which appear only once. The source material was a population of CD138-negative cells sorted from bone marrow. Receptor source: a donor aged 40 or older with multiple myeloma.

This clonotype was detected many times. This rearrangement joins TRBV11-2 to TRBJ2-7, with no clear D. This CDR3 is 16 amino acids long. CDR1 and CDR2 from the germline V gene are SGHAT and FQNNGV. The V end was cut by 1 base, the J end by 1 base, with 14 bases between. The CDR3 region has the DNA TGTGCCAGCAGCTTAGGACTCCAGACACCGTCCTACGAGCAGTACTTC. It specifies CASSLGLQTPSYEQYF.

The count of this clonotype is one. One base away lies a much larger clone, so this may be a sequencing read error. The V and J genes are TRBV29-1 and TRBJ2-3; TRBD1 matches at 7 bases. This CDR3 is 14 amino acids long. Germline V gene data show CDR1 as SQVTM and CDR2 as ANQGSEA. CDR3 sequence (DNA): TGCAGCGTTGAAGATGGGTGGTGGACAGGTACGCAGTATTTT. This codes for CSVEDGWWTGTQYF.

The table lists this clonotype with many counts. The chain uses TRBV7-9 and TRBJ2-7, with TRBD1 as a possible D gene (5 bases). CDR1 is SEHNR and CDR2 is FQNEAQ in the germline V gene (reference sequence). Trimming shortened V by 5 bases and J by 5 bases, and 16 bases separated the two germline ends. This CDR3 is built from 14 residues. The CDR3 DNA is TGTGCCAGCAGCCCCCGGCCCCCAGGGAACGAGCAGTACTTC. Translated, it gives CASSPRPPGNEQYF.

The chain is built from TRBV5-1 and TRBJ2-5; TRBD2 matches 13 bases. V was clipped by 4 bases and J by 3 bases; unmatched bases: 6. Germline V gene sequence: CDR1 SGHRS, CDR2 YFSETQ. The CDR3 runs to 16 residues. The chain's CDR3 is CASSLGLAGVEETQYF. Written as DNA, the CDR3 is TGCGCCAGCAGCCTTGGACTAGCGGGAGTCGAAGAGACCCAGTACTTC.

This clonotype was detected many times. The chain combines TRBV19 with TRBJ2-1; 8 positions agree with TRBD1. The CDR3 totals 14 residues. Germline V lookup: CDR1 LNHDA, CDR2 SQIVND (reference sequence). Losses at the gene ends were 4 bases for V and 3 bases for J; bases not matched to a gene: 2. This CDR3 is CASSTGGDYNEQFF. CDR3 coding DNA: TGTGCCAGTAGTACAGGGGGCGACTACAATGAGCAGTTCTTC.

The chain employs TRBV29-1 and TRBJ2-2, with D tentatively TRBD1 (5 bases). Germline V CDR1 and CDR2: SQVTM, ANQGSEA. Deletions cut 2 bases from V and 1 base from J, with 14 bases between. The CDR3 is 16 residues long. CDR3 in DNA: TGCAGCGTTGAACTGACAGATACAGAGAACACCGGGGAGCTGTTTTTT. This gives the protein CSVELTDTENTGELFF.

Worth noting for this clonotype: Sequence at one end of the junction differs from germline and may be a read error. CDR3 bases: TGTGCCGGCAGGGCGGACAGGGCCCGTGGAAACACCATATATTTT. As protein: CAGRADRARGNTIYF. The chain couples TRBV6-4 to TRBJ1-3; 8 bases are shared with TRBD1. Germline V lookup: CDR1 MRHNA, CDR2 SNTAGT. The CDR3 runs to 15 residues.

Many counts were recorded for this clonotype. The chain is built from TRBV20-1 and TRBJ1-3; D is possibly TRBD1 (5 bases). Between the trimmed V and J ends, which lost 6 bases and 4 bases, there was a span of 19 bases. Germline values: CDR1 DFQATT, CDR2 SNEGSKA (reference sequence). The CDR3 runs to 15 residues. The CDR3 sequence: CSAPSGQLLGNTIYF. DNA for the CDR3: TGCAGTGCCCCCTCGGGGCAGCTATTGGGAAACACCATATATTTT.

V and J are TRBV27 and TRBJ1-1, with D perhaps TRBD1 (5 bases). CDR1 and CDR2 from the germline V gene are MNHEY and SMNVEV (reference sequence). This CDR3 contains 15 residues. Trimming cost V 8 bases and J 3 bases, with 19 bases left between them. As DNA, the CDR3 is TGTGCCAGCCTAGTGAATCGGGGCGAGGACACTGAAGCTTTCTTT. Its translation is CASLVNRGEDTEAFF.

This clonotype occurred a few times. The chain has TRBV6-2 or TRBV6-3 and TRBJ2-7; 7 nucleotides align to TRBD2. Germline-derived CDR1 and CDR2 are MNHEY and SVGEGT. J lost 6 bases, V lost 2 bases, and 1 base had no gene match. The CDR3 totals 12 residues. CDR3 residues: CASSYGEGEQYF. The DNA of the CDR3 is TGTGCCAGCAGTTACGGGGAGGGCGAGCAGTACTTC.

This clonotype was counted many times. The chain carries TRBV7-8 and TRBJ2-7; the match to TRBD1 covers 8 bases. The V segment lost 3 bases and the J segment 4 bases; nucleotides outside the gene matches: 8. Germline CDR1 reads SGHVS; CDR2 reads FQNEAQ. This CDR3 has 15 residues. CDR3 sequence: CASSFGGQGAYEQYF. Written as DNA, the CDR3 is TGTGCCAGCAGCTTTGGGGGGCAGGGGGCATACGAGCAGTACTTC.

This clonotype has at least ten counts. The J gene is TRBJ2-6, the V gene TRBV4-3; D might be TRBD1 or TRBD2, each matching 5 bases. Germline V lookup: CDR1 LGHNA, CDR2 YSLEER. This CDR3 spans 15 amino acids. Trimming removed 11 bases from V and 0 bases from J, with 14 bases in between. This chain's CDR3 is CAGSDGTSGANVLTF. DNA of the CDR3: TGCGCCGGATCGGACGGGACCTCTGGGGCCAACGTCCTGACTTTC.

This clonotype was picked up many times. This chain connects TRBV11-2 to TRBJ2-2, with 15 bases aligning to TRBD2. The CDR3 has 19 residues. The germline CDR1 and CDR2 sequences are SGHAT and FQNNGV. Losses at the gene ends were 3 bases for V and 4 bases for J; bases not matched to a gene: 9. CDR3 amino acids: CASSFVAGLAGGSTGELFF. The CDR3 DNA sequence: TGTGCCAGCAGCTTCGTTGCGGGACTAGCGGGAGGTAGCACCGGGGAGCTGTTTTTT.

This clonotype was counted at least ten times. V and J are TRBV11-2 and TRBJ2-7; D uncertain. Trimming pared 0 bases from V and 2 bases from J, leaving 8 bases between. The CDR3 covers 14 residues. The germline V gene has CDR1 SGHAT and CDR2 FQNNGV. The CDR3 reads CASSLERTTYEQYF. CDR3 coding DNA: TGTGCCAGCAGCTTAGAAAGGACGACCTACGAGCAGTACTTC.

There are many counts of this clonotype. The chain has TRBV20-1 and TRBJ2-5, with 10 bases that match TRBD1. CDR1 DFQATT and CDR2 SNEGSKA come from the germline V gene (reference sequence). The length of the CDR3 is 15 residues. Losses at the gene ends were 3 bases for V and 4 bases for J; bases not matched to a gene: 8. The DNA of the CDR3 is TGCAGTGCTAGGACGGACAGGGGGACGGTAGAGACCCAGTACTTC. Amino acid sequence: CSARTDRGTVETQYF.

This clonotype was detected many times. This chain joins TRBV2 and TRBJ2-3, with 12 bases aligning to TRBD2. V gave up 4 bases and J gave up 0 bases; unmatched junction bases: 2. Germline loops: CDR1 SNHLY, CDR2 FYNNEI. The CDR3 spans 16 residues. CDR3 loop: CASSVGTSGSTDTQYF. The CDR3 DNA follows: TGTGCCAGCAGTGTAGGGACTAGCGGGAGCACAGATACGCAGTATTTT. The variable domain in full, with the rest retrieved from reference TRBV2 and TRBJ2-3, is EPEVTQTPSHQVTQMGQEVILRCVPISNHLYFYWYRQILGQKVEFLVSFYNNEISEKSEIFDDQFSVERPDGSNFTLKIRSTKLEDSAMYFCASSVGTSGSTDTQYFGPGTRLTVL.

At least ten counts were recorded for this clonotype. The rearrangement uses TRBV5-4 and TRBJ1-5; D is ambiguous. V lost 0 bases to trimming and J lost 0 bases, with 13 bases between them. The CDR3 length is 17 residues. Germline V gene lookup returns CDR1 SGHNT and CDR2 YYREEE (reference sequence). CDR3 sequence reads: CASSLAAGSYSNQPQHF. CDR3 DNA: TGTGCCAGCAGCTTGGCCGCAGGCTCGTATAGCAATCAGCCCCAGCATTTT.

This clonotype was seen more than once but under ten times. This rearrangement joins TRBV13 to TRBJ2-2; no clear D gene. Deletions cut 5 bases from V and 4 bases from J, with 20 bases between. Germline-derived CDR1 and CDR2 are PRHDT and FYEKMQ (reference sequence). The CDR3 spans 17 residues. CDR3 bases: TGTGCCAGCAGCCCCGCGGCGGACCGTTTATCCACCGGGGAGCTGTTTTTT. Translated: CASSPAADRLSTGELFF.

This clonotype was observed a few times. The CDR3 sequence: CGFFFRTGVQETQYF. The CDR3 DNA reads TGCGGCTTCTTTTTTCGGACAGGGGTTCAAGAGACCCAGTACTTC. This chain joins TRBV29-1 and TRBJ2-5, with 9 nucleotides matching TRBD1. Germline CDR1 reads SQVTM; CDR2 reads ANQGSEA. This CDR3 comprises 15 residues.

This clonotype came up many times. This chain links TRBV20-1 with TRBJ2-7; TRBD1 matches 8 bases. CDR1 is DFQATT and CDR2 is SNEGSKA in the germline V gene (reference sequence). V gave up 1 base and J gave up 2 bases; unmatched junction bases: 7. The CDR3 loop spans 15 amino acids. The CDR3 loop reads CSARVDRGPAYEQYF. The CDR3 region has the DNA TGCAGTGCTAGAGTAGACAGGGGTCCGGCCTACGAGCAGTACTTC.

This clonotype was recorded many times. The chain carries TRBV18 and TRBJ2-1; D is unresolved. The CDR3 has 13 residues. Trimming pared 2 bases from V and 7 bases from J, leaving 9 bases between. Germline V gene lookup returns CDR1 KGHSH and CDR2 LQKENI. The CDR3 nucleotides read TGTGCCAGCTCACCAGGGATCGATAATGAGCAGTTCTTC. Its translation is CASSPGIDNEQFF.

As regards this clonotype: A much larger clone lies a single base off, so this may be a read error. V gene TRBV7-3 combines with J gene TRBJ2-1; D uncertain. The V end lost 1 base, the J end lost 6 bases, and 7 bases lay between the germline ends. This CDR3 spans 13 amino acids. CDR1 SGHTA and CDR2 FQGTGA come from the germline V gene. The CDR3 is CASSLRHSNEQFF. The CDR3, as DNA: TGTGCCAGCAGCTTAAGGCATTCCAATGAGCAGTTCTTC.